This T cell receptor beta chain was sequenced in a study of blood T cells in healthy people across ages. Alongside a J-beta primer mix, a sample-barcoded 5' primer served in a second PCR lasting 7 to 11 cycles. A single record per CDR3 protein comes from TCRdb applying MiXCR to the 5' RACE reads. Here the sample spans 750,000 to 850,000 distinct CDR3 sequences, 20% to 25% being singletons. CDR3 size: 15 residues. Trimming took off 0 bases at V and 0 bases at J, with 8 bases between the two ends. CDR1 and CDR2 (germline): LGHNA, YNFKEQ. The same data also contributed to another study, on T cells of mothers and their children. In that study: Unrelated pairs and related pairs have their TCR recombination output shaped similarly by thymic selection.

Source material: blood. This sequence originates from a boy aged 5-17 years in good health. This chain uses TRBV4-2 with TRBJ1-1; D gene uncertain. CDR3 nucleotide sequence: TGTGCCAGCAGCCAAGAATACGCAGTGAACACTGAAGCTTTCTTT. It yields the protein CASSQEYAVNTEAFF.